This TCR beta chain was found in a study of cytomegalovirus exposure and HLA in healthy donors. Looked up from germline, CDR1 is SNHLY and CDR2 is FYNNEI. The CDR3 loop spans 16 amino acids. V was clipped by 6 bases and J by 1 base; unmatched bases: 8. The PCR ran on 60 Vbeta and 13 Jbeta primers. Repertoires were generated with immunoSEQ multiplex PCR, while TCRdb's copy carries only in-frame clones and drops some. The repertoire includes some 200,000 clones, approximately 80% of them detected once, and 2.5% to 3.5% sits in the top ten. Overall study results and limits: Specific recognition of CMV antigens was confirmed in vitro for a few chains (all CMV-associated). V segments that were indistinguishable, TRBV6-2 and TRBV6-3 among them, were omitted from analysis.

This clone appeared a few times. Its antigen remains unidentified. J is TRBJ2-2 and V is TRBV2; TRBD1 agrees at 7 bases. The material sequenced was PBMCs. The receptor comes from a woman aged 30 to 39 in good health and CMV-seronegative. DNA for the CDR3: TGTGCCAGCAGGACCGGACAGGAAGGGAACACCGGGGAGCTGTTTTTT. It translates to CASRTGQEGNTGELFF.